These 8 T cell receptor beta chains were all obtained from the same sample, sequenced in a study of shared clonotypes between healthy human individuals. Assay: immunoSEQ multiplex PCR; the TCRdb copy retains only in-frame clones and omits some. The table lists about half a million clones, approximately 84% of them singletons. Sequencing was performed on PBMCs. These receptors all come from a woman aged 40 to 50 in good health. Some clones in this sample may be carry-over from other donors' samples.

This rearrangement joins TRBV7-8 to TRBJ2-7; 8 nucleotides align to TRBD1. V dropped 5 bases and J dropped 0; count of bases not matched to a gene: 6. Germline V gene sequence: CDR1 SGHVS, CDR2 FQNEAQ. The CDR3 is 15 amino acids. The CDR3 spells CASSQSTGVSYEQYF. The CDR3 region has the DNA TGTGCCAGCAGCCAATCGACAGGGGTCTCCTACGAGCAGTACTTC.

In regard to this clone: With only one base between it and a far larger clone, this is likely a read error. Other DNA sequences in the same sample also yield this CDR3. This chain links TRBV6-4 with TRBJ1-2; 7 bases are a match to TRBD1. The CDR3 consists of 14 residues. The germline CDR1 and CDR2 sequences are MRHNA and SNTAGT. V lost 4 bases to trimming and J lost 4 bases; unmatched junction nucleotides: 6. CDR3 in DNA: TGTGCCAGCAGTGCTGCAGGGGGTTCCTATGGCTACACCTTC. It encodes CASSAAGGSYGYTF.

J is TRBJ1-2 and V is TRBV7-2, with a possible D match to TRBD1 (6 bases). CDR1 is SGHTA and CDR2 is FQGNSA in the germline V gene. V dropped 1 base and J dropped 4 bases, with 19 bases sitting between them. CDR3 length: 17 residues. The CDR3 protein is CASSLVGGDITPYGYTF. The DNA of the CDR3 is TGTGCCAGCAGCTTAGTGGGGGGGGACATCACACCCTATGGCTACACCTTC.

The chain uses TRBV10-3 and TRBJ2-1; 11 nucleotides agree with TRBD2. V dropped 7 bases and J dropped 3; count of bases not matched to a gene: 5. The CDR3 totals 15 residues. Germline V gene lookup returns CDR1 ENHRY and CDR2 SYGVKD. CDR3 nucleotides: TGTGCCATCACCCCAACTAGCGGGAGCTACAATGAGCAGTTCTTC. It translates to CAITPTSGSYNEQFF.

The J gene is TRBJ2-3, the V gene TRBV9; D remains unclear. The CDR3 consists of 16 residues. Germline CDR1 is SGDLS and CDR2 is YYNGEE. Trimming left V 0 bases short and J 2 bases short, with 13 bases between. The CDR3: CASSVEVVETTDTQYF. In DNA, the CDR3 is TGTGCCAGCAGCGTAGAGGTGGTTGAGACCACAGATACGCAGTATTTT.

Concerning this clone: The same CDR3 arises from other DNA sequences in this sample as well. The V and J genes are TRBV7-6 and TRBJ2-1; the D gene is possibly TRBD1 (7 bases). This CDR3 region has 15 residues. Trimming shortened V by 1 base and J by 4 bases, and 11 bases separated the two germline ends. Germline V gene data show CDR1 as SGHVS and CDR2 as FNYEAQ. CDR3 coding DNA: TGTGCCAGCAGCTTAGGGCAGGGGGGATACAATGAGCAGTTCTTC. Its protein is CASSLGQGGYNEQFF.

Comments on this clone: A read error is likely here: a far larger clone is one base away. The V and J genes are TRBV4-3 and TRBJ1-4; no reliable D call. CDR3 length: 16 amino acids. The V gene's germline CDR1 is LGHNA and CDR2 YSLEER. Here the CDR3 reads CASSQGRVVTSEKLFF. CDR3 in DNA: TGCGCCAGCAGCCAAGGTCGGGTCGTCACTAGTGAAAAACTGTTTTTT.

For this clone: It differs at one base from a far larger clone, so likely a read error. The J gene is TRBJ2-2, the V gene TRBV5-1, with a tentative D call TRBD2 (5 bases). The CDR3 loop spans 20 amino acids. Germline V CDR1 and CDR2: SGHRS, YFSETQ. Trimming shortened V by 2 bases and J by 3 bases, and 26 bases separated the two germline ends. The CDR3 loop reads CASSLNPTPAWGVDTGELFF. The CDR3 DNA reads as TGCGCCAGCAGCTTAAATCCGACCCCGGCGTGGGGAGTTGACACCGGGGAGCTGTTTTTT. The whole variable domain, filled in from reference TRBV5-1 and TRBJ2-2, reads KAGVTQTPRYLIKTRGQQVTLSCSPISGHRSVSWYQQTPGQGLQFLFEYFSETQRNKGNFPGRFSGRQFSNSRSEMNVSTLELGDSALYLCASSLNPTPAWGVDTGELFFGEGSRLTVL.